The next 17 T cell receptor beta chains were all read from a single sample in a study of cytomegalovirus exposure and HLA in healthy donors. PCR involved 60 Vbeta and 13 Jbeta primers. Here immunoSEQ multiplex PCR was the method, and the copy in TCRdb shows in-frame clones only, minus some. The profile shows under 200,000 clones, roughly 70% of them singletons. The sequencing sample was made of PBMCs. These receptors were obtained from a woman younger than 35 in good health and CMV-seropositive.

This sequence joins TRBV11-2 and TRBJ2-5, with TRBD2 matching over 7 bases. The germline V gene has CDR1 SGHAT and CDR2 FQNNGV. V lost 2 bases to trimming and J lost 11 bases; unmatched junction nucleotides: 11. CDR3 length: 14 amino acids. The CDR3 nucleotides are TGTGCCAGCAGCTTAAGCCCGACTACGCGGGAGCAGTACTTC. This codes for CASSLSPTTREQYF.

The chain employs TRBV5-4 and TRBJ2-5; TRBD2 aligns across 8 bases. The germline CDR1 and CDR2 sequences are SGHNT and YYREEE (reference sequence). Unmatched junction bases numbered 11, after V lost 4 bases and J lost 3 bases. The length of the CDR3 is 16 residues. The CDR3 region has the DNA TGTGCCAGCAGCACGGGGGCGGGGGGACCTAAAGAGACCCAGTACTTC. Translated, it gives CASSTGAGGPKETQYF.

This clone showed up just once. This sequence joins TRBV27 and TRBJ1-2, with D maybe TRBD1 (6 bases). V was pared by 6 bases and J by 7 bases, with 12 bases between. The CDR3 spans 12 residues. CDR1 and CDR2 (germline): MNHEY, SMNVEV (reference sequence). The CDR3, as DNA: TGTGCCAGCAGCACAGACAGGTCTGGCTACACCTTC. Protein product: CASSTDRSGYTF.

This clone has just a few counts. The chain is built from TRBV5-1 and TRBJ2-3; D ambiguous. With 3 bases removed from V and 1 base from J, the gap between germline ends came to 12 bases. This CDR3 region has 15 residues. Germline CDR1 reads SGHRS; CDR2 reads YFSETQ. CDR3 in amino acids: CASSSWSLGTDTQYF. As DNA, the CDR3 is TGCGCCAGCAGCTCCTGGAGCCTGGGCACAGATACGCAGTATTTT.

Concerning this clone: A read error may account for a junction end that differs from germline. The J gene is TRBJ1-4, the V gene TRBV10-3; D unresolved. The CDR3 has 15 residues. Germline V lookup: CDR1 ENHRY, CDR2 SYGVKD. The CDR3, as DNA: TGTGCCAGCAGTTACTCGATCGGAGCAAATGAAAAACTGTTTTTT. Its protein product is CASSYSIGANEKLFF.

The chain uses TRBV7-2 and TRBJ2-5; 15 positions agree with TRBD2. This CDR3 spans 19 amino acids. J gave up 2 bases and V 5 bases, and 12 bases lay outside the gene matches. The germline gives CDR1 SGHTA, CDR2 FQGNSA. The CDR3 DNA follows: TGTGCCAGCAGCCGGACTAGCGGGGGGGTATTAGGTCGGCAAGAGACCCAGTACTTC. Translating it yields CASSRTSGGVLGRQETQYF.

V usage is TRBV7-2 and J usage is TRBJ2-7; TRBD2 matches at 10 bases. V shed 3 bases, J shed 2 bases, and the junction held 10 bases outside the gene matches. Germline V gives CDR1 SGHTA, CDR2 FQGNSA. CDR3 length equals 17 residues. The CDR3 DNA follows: TGTGCCAGCAGCTTTCCAGCGGGGGGGACGGACCCCTACGAGCAGTACTTC. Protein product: CASSFPAGGTDPYEQYF.

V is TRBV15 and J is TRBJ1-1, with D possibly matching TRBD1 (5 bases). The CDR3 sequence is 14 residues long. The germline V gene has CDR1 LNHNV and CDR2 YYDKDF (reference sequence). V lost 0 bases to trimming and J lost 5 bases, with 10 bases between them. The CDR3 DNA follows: TGTGCCACCAGCAGAGATCCACGGGGGACTGAAGCTTTCTTT. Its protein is CATSRDPRGTEAFF. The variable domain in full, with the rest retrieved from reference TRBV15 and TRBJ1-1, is DAMVIQNPRYQVTQFGKPVTLSCSQTLNHNVMYWYQQKSSQAPKLLFHYYDKDFNNEADTPDNFQSRRPNTSFCFLDIRSPGLGDTAMYLCATSRDPRGTEAFFGQGTRLTVV.

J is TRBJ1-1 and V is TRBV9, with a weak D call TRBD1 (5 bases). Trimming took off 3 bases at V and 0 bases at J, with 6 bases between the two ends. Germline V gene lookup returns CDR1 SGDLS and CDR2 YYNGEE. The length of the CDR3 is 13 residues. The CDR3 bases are TGTGCCAGCAGCGCGACAGTGAACACTGAAGCTTTCTTT. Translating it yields CASSATVNTEAFF.

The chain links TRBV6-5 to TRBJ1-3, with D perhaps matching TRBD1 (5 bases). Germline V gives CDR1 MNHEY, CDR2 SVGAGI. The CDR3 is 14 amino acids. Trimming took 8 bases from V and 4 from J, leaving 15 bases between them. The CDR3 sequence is CASLQAIDGNTIYF. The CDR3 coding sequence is TGTGCCAGCCTACAGGCGATTGACGGAAACACCATATATTTT.

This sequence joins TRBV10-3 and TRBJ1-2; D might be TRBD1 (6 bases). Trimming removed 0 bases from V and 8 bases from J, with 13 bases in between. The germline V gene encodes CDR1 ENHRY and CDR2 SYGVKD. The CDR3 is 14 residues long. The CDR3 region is CAISESGGGGGYTF. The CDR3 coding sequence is TGTGCCATCAGTGAGTCGGGAGGGGGAGGCGGCTACACCTTC.

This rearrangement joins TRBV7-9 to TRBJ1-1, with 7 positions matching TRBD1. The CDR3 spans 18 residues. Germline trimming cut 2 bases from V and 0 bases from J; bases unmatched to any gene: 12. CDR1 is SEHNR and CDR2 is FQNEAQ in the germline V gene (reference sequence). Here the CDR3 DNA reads TGTGCCAGCAGCTTATGGCAGGGGGGATTACTAATGAACACTGAAGCTTTCTTT. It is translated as CASSLWQGGLLMNTEAFF. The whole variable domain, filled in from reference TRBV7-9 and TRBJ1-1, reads DTGVSQNPRHKITKRGQNVTFRCDPISEHNRLYWYRQTLGQGPEFLTYFQNEAQLEKSRLLSDRFSAERPKGSFSTLEIQRTEQGDSAMYLCASSLWQGGLLMNTEAFFGQGTRLTVV.

CDR3: CATQGEVVGYTF. The CDR3 bases are TGTGCCACCCAGGGGGAAGTAGTCGGCTACACCTTC. V and J are TRBV7-9 and TRBJ1-2; 7 bases map to TRBD1. The CDR3 has 12 amino acids. Germline CDR1 is SEHNR and CDR2 is FQNEAQ (reference sequence). The V segment lost 10 bases and the J segment 8 bases; nucleotides outside the gene matches: 10.

This CDR3 reads CASSPGREGDTQYF. The CDR3 DNA sequence: TGTGCCAGCAGCCCCGGCAGGGAGGGAGATACGCAGTATTTT. V is TRBV14 and J is TRBJ2-3; 7 nucleotides match TRBD2. Germline V gene lookup returns CDR1 SGHDN and CDR2 FVKESK. The CDR3 contains 14 residues. J lost 5 bases, V lost 4 bases, and 6 bases had no gene match.

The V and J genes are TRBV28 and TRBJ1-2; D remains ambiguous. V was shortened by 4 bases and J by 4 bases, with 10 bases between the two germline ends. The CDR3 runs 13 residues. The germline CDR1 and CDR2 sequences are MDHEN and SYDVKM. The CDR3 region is CASSWQRGYGYTF. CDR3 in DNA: TGTGCCAGCAGTTGGCAAAGAGGCTATGGCTACACCTTC.

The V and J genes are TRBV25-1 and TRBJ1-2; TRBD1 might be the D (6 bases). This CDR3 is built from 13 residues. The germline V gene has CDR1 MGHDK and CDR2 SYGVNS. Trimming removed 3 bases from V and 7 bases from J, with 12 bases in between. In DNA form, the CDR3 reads TGTGCCAGCAGTGACCCAAACAGGGTTGGCTACACCTTC. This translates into CASSDPNRVGYTF.

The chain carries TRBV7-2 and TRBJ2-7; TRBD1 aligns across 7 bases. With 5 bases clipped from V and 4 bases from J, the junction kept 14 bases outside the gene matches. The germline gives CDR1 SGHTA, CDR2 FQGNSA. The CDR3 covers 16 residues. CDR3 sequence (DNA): TGTGCCAGCAGCCTACCGGGACAGACGCCGTTGTACGAGCAGTACTTC. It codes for CASSLPGQTPLYEQYF.